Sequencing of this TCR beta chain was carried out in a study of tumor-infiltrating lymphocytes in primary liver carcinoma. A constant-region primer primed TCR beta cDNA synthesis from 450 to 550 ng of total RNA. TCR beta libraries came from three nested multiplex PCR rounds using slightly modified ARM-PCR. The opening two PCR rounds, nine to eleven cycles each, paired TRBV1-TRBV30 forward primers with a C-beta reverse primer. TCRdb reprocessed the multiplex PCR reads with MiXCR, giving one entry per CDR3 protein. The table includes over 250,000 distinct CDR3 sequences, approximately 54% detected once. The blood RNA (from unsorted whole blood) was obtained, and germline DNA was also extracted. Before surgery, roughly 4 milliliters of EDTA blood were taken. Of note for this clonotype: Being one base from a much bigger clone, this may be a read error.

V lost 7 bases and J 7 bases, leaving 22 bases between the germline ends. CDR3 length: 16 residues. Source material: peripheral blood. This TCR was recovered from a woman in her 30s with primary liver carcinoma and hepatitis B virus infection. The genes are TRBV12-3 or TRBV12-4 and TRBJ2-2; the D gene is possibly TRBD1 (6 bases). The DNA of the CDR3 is TGTGCCAGCAACCCATTTCGCCAGGGGACGGGCGGGGAGCTGTTTTTT. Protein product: CASNPFRQGTGGELFF.